This T cell receptor beta chain is from a study of blood T cell repertoires in COVID-19. Across the study: T cells, B-cell-depleted T cells, or PBMCs supplied cDNA or gDNA.

V was trimmed by 5 bases and J by 6 bases, leaving 17 bases between them. This CDR3 has 14 residues. Germline CDR1 SGHAT, CDR2 FQNNGV. Methods used by the authors: Estimates of nucleated cell counts were drawn from the amplification of reference gene primers. Data came from immunoSEQ multiplex PCR; TCRdb stores just in-frame clones and leaves some out. Clone size and V and J calls were adopted from that table, with D and trimming inferred from the DNA. The sample contains around 260,000 clones, around 86% of which appear only once. The specimen sequenced was peripheral blood. The chain recombines TRBV11-2 with TRBJ2-7; D is perhaps TRBD2 (6 bases). The origin of this receptor is a woman aged 40 to 50 who had recovered from COVID-19. CDR3 in amino acids: CASSPRTNTGEQYF. CDR3 bases: TGTGCCAGCAGCCCACGGACTAACACGGGCGAGCAGTACTTC.